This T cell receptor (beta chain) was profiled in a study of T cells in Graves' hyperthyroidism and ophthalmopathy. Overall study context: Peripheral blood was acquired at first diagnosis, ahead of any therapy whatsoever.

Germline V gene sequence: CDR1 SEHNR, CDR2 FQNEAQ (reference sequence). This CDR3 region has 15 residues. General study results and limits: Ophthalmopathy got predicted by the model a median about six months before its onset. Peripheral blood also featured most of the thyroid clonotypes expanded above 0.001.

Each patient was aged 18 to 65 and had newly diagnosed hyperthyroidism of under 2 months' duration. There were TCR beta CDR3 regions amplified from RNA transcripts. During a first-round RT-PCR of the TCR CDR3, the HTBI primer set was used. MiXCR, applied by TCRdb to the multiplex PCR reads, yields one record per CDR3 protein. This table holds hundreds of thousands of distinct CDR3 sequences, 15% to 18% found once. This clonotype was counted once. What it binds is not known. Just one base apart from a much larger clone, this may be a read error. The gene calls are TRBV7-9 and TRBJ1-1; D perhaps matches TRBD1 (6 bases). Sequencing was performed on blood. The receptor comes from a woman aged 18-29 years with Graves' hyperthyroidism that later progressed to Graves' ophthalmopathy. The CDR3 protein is CASNLGTGTVTEAFF. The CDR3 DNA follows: TGTGCCAGCAACTTAGGTACAGGGACGGTCACTGAAGCTTTCTTT.